The 9 T cell receptor beta chains given below trace back to one sample, sequenced in a study of shared clonotypes between healthy human individuals. Profiled with immunoSEQ multiplex PCR; TCRdb holds only in-frame clones, not every one. The sample holds around 2.1 million clones; 85% to 95% are singletons and the top ten take 1.5% to 2%. Positively selected for CCR7, the CD45RO-negative cells used as naive CD8 cells excluded terminally differentiated effector memory CD45RA+ cells. Sequenced input: naive CD8+ T cells from PBMCs. These receptors were obtained from a man aged 18-30 years in good health. Some clones in this sample may be carry-over from other donors' samples.

The V call is TRBV6-5, the J call TRBJ2-7; D is possibly TRBD1 or TRBD2 (5 bases each). From germline, CDR1 is MNHEY and CDR2 SVGAGI. V was pared by 4 bases and J by 7 bases, with 14 bases between. This CDR3 region has 13 residues. The CDR3 protein is CASSSEGYPEQYF. The DNA of the CDR3 is TGTGCCAGCAGTTCCGAGGGGTACCCGGAGCAGTACTTC.

This clone turned up a few times. The CDR3 coding sequence is TGTGCCAGCAGCTTAGAAGGGCCGCCTTATCAGCCCCAGCATTTT. This translates into CASSLEGPPYQPQHF. This rearrangement joins TRBV7-9 to TRBJ1-5; D gene uncertain. This CDR3 contains 15 residues. Germline lookup yields CDR1 SEHNR and CDR2 FQNEAQ (reference sequence). V gave up 1 base and J gave up 5 bases, with 12 bases separating them. The full variable domain, with the rest looked up from reference TRBV7-9 and TRBJ1-5, is DTGVSQNPRHKITKRGQNVTFRCDPISEHNRLYWYRQTLGQGPEFLTYFQNEAQLEKSRLLSDRFSAERPKGSFSTLEIQRTEQGDSAMYLCASSLEGPPYQPQHFGDGTRLSIL.

This clone was observed a single time. The same CDR3 also results from other DNA sequences found in this sample. V usage is TRBV11-2 and J usage is TRBJ2-6; D may correspond to TRBD1 or TRBD2 (5 bases each). The CDR3 spans 15 residues. Trimming took 3 bases from V and 0 from J, leaving 6 bases between them. Germline V gives CDR1 SGHAT, CDR2 FQNNGV. CDR3 in DNA: TGTGCCAGCAGCTTGGGGGTCTCTGGGGCCAACGTCCTGACTTTC. Translation gives CASSLGVSGANVLTF.

This sequence joins TRBV15 and TRBJ2-1, with TRBD2 as a possible D gene (6 bases). This CDR3 is built from 14 residues. Germline CDR1 and CDR2: LNHNV and YYDKDF (reference sequence). Trimming took off 0 bases at V and 9 bases at J, with 12 bases between the two ends. The CDR3 reads CATSRDRDFSEQFF. Written as DNA, the CDR3 is TGTGCCACCAGCAGAGACCGGGACTTCAGTGAGCAGTTCTTC.

The chain is built from TRBV9 and TRBJ2-7; D gene unclear. CDR1 SGDLS and CDR2 YYNGEE come from the germline V gene. Trimming removed 2 bases at V and 0 bases at J, with 9 bases between. The CDR3 runs to 14 residues. CDR3: CASSVKESSYEQYF. Here the CDR3 DNA reads TGTGCCAGCAGCGTTAAGGAGAGCTCCTACGAGCAGTACTTC.

The V gene is TRBV5-5, the J gene TRBJ2-7; possibly TRBD2 for D (6 bases). V dropped 3 bases and J dropped 3 bases, with 13 bases sitting between them. The CDR3 is made up of 14 amino acids. Per the germline V gene, CDR1 is SGHKS and CDR2 is YYEKEE (reference sequence). The CDR3 DNA sequence: TGTGCCAGCAGCTGGGGGGTTGTTCTCTACGAGCAGTACTTC. This sequence encodes CASSWGVVLYEQYF.

The chain has TRBV5-1 and TRBJ1-1; possible D gene TRBD1, 6 bases. V was trimmed by 3 bases and J by 1 base, leaving 10 bases between them. The CDR3 runs to 14 residues. CDR1 is SGHRS, CDR2 YFSETQ, per germline. The CDR3 sequence is CASSSGDTNTEAFF. The CDR3 nucleotides read TGCGCCAGCAGCTCAGGGGACACGAACACTGAAGCTTTCTTT.

This clone was observed a few times. Other DNA sequences from this sample encode an identical CDR3 as well. J is TRBJ1-1 and V is TRBV28; D is perhaps TRBD1 (6 bases). CDR3 length: 15 amino acids. Germline CDR1 is MDHEN and CDR2 is SYDVKM. V gave up 2 bases and J gave up 0 bases, with 10 bases separating them. CDR3 nucleotides: TGTGCCAGCAGTTTAAAGGGACACATGAACACTGAAGCTTTCTTT. Translating gives CASSLKGHMNTEAFF.

Points on this clone: The same CDR3 arises from other DNA sequences in this sample as well. The chain recombines TRBV11-2 with TRBJ1-1; tentative D call: TRBD1 (6 bases). The germline V gene encodes CDR1 SGHAT and CDR2 FQNNGV. The V gene lost 2 bases and the J gene lost 0 bases, with 10 bases spanning the gap. This CDR3 contains 15 residues. DNA of the CDR3: TGTGCCAGCAGCTTATACAGGGCGGTGAACACTGAAGCTTTCTTT. This codes for CASSLYRAVNTEAFF.